One and the same sample provided the 29 T cell receptor beta chains below, sequenced in a study of blood T cell repertoires in COVID-19. The method was immunoSEQ multiplex PCR; TCRdb's version includes in-frame clones alone and lacks a portion of them. The table has roughly 150,000 clones, approximately 82% seen once. The sequencing sample was made of peripheral blood. The origin of the receptors is a woman aged 45-65 years with acute or convalescent COVID-19.

The rearrangement uses TRBV11-2 and TRBJ2-3, with 10 bases fitting TRBD2. Germline CDR1 SGHAT, CDR2 FQNNGV. The CDR3 contains 18 residues. V shed 1 base, J shed 2 bases, and the junction held 9 bases outside the gene matches. Here the CDR3 reads CASSLVGSGGTYTDTQYF. The CDR3 bases are TGTGCCAGCAGCTTAGTTGGTAGCGGGGGGACCTACACAGATACGCAGTATTTT.

CDR3: CASSEVSGQETQYF. The CDR3 nucleotides are TGTGCCAGCAGTGAAGTTTCAGGACAAGAGACCCAGTACTTC. The chain employs TRBV2 and TRBJ2-5; D uncertain. Deletions cut 1 base from V and 2 bases from J, with 8 bases between. Germline V gene data show CDR1 as SNHLY and CDR2 as FYNNEI. The CDR3 length is 14 residues. The full variable domain, completed using reference TRBV2 and TRBJ2-5, is EPEVTQTPSHQVTQMGQEVILRCVPISNHLYFYWYRQILGQKVEFLVSFYNNEISEKSEIFDDQFSVERPDGSNFTLKIRSTKLEDSAMYFCASSEVSGQETQYFGPGTRLLVL.

The V gene is TRBV7-7, the J gene TRBJ2-3, with no clear D. V was trimmed by 2 bases and J by 5 bases, leaving 11 bases between them. The germline gives CDR1 SSHAT, CDR2 FNYEAQ (reference sequence). CDR3 size: 14 residues. The CDR3 region is CASSLSGSGDTQYF. Here the CDR3 DNA reads TGTGCCAGCAGCTTAAGTGGTTCAGGAGATACGCAGTATTTT.

This sequence joins TRBV19 and TRBJ2-3; D is undetermined. V gave up 3 bases and J gave up 4 bases, with 8 bases separating them. The CDR3 consists of 13 residues. CDR1 and CDR2 from the germline V gene are LNHDA and SQIVND (reference sequence). This CDR3 is CASSIAGPDTQYF. CDR3 DNA sequence: TGTGCCAGTAGTATCGCTGGCCCAGATACGCAGTATTTT.

V is TRBV28 and J is TRBJ2-1, with D possibly being TRBD2 (6 bases). The length of the CDR3 is 15 residues. V lost 6 bases and J lost 0, with 12 bases in between. Looked up from germline, CDR1 is MDHEN and CDR2 is SYDVKM. CDR3 in DNA: TGTGCCAGCAGGGAAGCGGGTAGCTCCTACAATGAGCAGTTCTTC. It encodes CASREAGSSYNEQFF.

The rearrangement joins TRBV6-5 to TRBJ1-2; D possibly corresponds to TRBD1 (5 bases). Trimming pared 6 bases from V and 3 bases from J, leaving 11 bases between. CDR1 and CDR2 (germline): MNHEY, SVGAGI. The CDR3 is 13 residues long. The DNA for the CDR3 is TGTGCCAGCAGCAGGGCGGTGGACTATGGCTACACCTTC. Protein: CASSRAVDYGYTF.

This clone was detected only once. The chain uses TRBV7-8 and TRBJ1-2; 9 nucleotides align to TRBD1. With V trimmed by 1 base and J by 7 bases, 7 bases remained unmatched. The CDR3 has 15 residues. Germline assignment: CDR1 SGHVS and CDR2 FQNEAQ. This CDR3 is CASSLVWDRDSGYTF. CDR3 DNA: TGTGCCAGCAGCTTAGTGTGGGACAGGGACTCTGGCTACACCTTC.

This chain links TRBV2 with TRBJ2-7; D is perhaps TRBD2 (5 bases). The CDR3 runs to 12 residues. Germline CDR1 SNHLY, CDR2 FYNNEI. The V end was cut by 8 bases, the J end by 3 bases, with 11 bases between. DNA of the CDR3: TGTGCCAGCGGAACGGGATTCTACGAGCAGTACTTC. Protein product: CASGTGFYEQYF.

The V and J genes are TRBV19 and TRBJ1-2; 7 nucleotides match TRBD1. Trimming cost V 5 bases and J 0 bases; bases outside gene matches: 12. There are 17 residues in the CDR3. The V gene's germline CDR1 is LNHDA and CDR2 SQIVND (reference sequence). The DNA for the CDR3 is TGTGCCAGTAGTCCAGCAACGACAGGGATCACTAACTATGGCTACACCTTC. Translating it yields CASSPATTGITNYGYTF.

V and J are TRBV2 and TRBJ1-2, with D possibly TRBD1 on 5 matching bases. From germline, CDR1 is SNHLY and CDR2 FYNNEI. Trimming stripped 2 bases from V and 5 bases from J, with 9 bases between. The CDR3 extends over 13 amino acids. CDR3 region: CASSELGAYGYTF. Here the CDR3 DNA reads TGTGCCAGCAGTGAACTAGGGGCGTATGGCTACACCTTC.

In this sample, this clone turned up a few times. V gene TRBV4-2 combines with J gene TRBJ1-2; perhaps TRBD1 as D (6 bases). V shed 0 bases and J shed 6 bases, with 17 bases lying between them. Germline V gene data show CDR1 as LGHNA and CDR2 as YNFKEQ. This CDR3 has 16 residues. This CDR3 is CASSQEGGGAVDGYTF. DNA for the CDR3: TGTGCCAGCAGCCAAGAGGGCGGGGGGGCTGTGGATGGCTACACCTTC.

This clone has just one count. The chain couples TRBV11-2 to TRBJ2-7; a weak D match, TRBD2 (5 bases). The CDR3 consists of 15 residues. V lost 0 bases and J 6 bases, leaving 15 bases between the germline ends. CDR1 is SGHAT, CDR2 FQNNGV, per germline. DNA of the CDR3: TGTGCCAGCAGCTTAGATCGGGGAATCCCCGGCGAGCAGTACTTC. Translated: CASSLDRGIPGEQYF.

This sequence joins TRBV3-1 (or the pseudogene TRBV3-2) and TRBJ2-4, with a tentative D call TRBD2 (5 bases). Trimming stripped 2 bases from V and 0 bases from J, with 14 bases between. The CDR3 contains 17 residues. Germline V CDR1 and CDR2: LGHDT, YNNKEL (reference sequence). CDR3 sequence: CASSQISSSPAKNIQYF. The CDR3 DNA reads TGTGCCAGCAGCCAAATATCTAGCAGTCCAGCCAAAAACATTCAGTACTTC.

This rearrangement joins TRBV5-1 to TRBJ2-5, with a tentative D call TRBD2 (6 bases). V dropped 5 bases and J dropped 5 bases, with 19 bases sitting between them. Germline CDR1 is SGHRS and CDR2 is YFSETQ. This CDR3 has 15 residues. The CDR3 nucleotides read TGCGCCAGCAGGACTAGTGGGATTCAGGTGGAGACCCAGTACTTC. This translates into CASRTSGIQVETQYF.

The chain has TRBV18 and TRBJ2-1, with TRBD2 matching over 13 bases. The CDR3 sequence is 14 residues long. Germline V gene sequence: CDR1 KGHSH, CDR2 LQKENI. V lost 3 bases, J lost 10 bases, and 3 bases stayed unmatched. The CDR3 DNA is TGTGCCAGCTCACCTTGGACTAGCGGGAGAGAGCAGTTCTTC. Encoded protein: CASSPWTSGREQFF.

The V and J genes are TRBV7-6 and TRBJ2-1; TRBD2 agrees at 13 bases. J was trimmed by 6 bases and V by 5 bases; bases with no gene match: 4. Germline V gene data show CDR1 as SGHVS and CDR2 as FNYEAQ. The CDR3 spans 15 residues. This CDR3 reads CASSQTSGRINEQFF. In DNA form, the CDR3 reads TGTGCCAGCAGCCAGACTAGCGGGAGGATCAATGAGCAGTTCTTC.

The chain employs TRBV5-1 and TRBJ2-5; TRBD2 aligns across 12 bases. Per germline, CDR1 SGHRS and CDR2 YFSETQ. The J segment lost 5 bases and the V segment lost 4 bases, leaving 3 bases of the junction unmatched. The CDR3 loop spans 14 amino acids. The chain's CDR3 is CASSGGTSGETQYF. CDR3 DNA: TGCGCCAGCAGCGGAGGGACTAGCGGGGAGACCCAGTACTTC.

The rearrangement links TRBV28 to TRBJ2-4; 8 nucleotides match TRBD2. From germline, CDR1 is MDHEN and CDR2 SYDVKM. The CDR3 runs 18 residues. Trimming removed 6 bases from V and 1 base from J; junction bases left unmatched: 14. In nucleotides, the CDR3 is TGTGCCAGCAGACGAAAACCGGGGGGGGCGGTTGCCAAAAACATTCAGTACTTC. It specifies CASRRKPGGAVAKNIQYF.

The V call is TRBV2, the J call TRBJ2-7; no firm D call. The CDR3 length is 15 residues. Germline lookup yields CDR1 SNHLY and CDR2 FYNNEI. Deletions cut 3 bases from V and 0 bases from J, with 12 bases between. CDR3 nucleotides: TGTGCCAGCAGTGAGGGTGGGCTAAGCTCCTACGAGCAGTACTTC. Translation gives CASSEGGLSSYEQYF.

The chain uses TRBV24-1 and TRBJ1-2; 9 bases are a match to TRBD1. CDR1 and CDR2 (germline): KGHDR, SFDVKD. The V gene end was trimmed by 0 bases and the J gene end by 2 bases; junction bases not matched to a gene: 3. CDR3 length equals 16 residues. The CDR3 protein is CATSDLQTGGNYGYTF. DNA for the CDR3: TGTGCCACCAGTGATTTGCAAACAGGGGGCAACTATGGCTACACCTTC.

This clone was recorded only once. This chain uses TRBV18 with TRBJ2-5; TRBD2 agrees at 15 bases. The J segment lost 5 bases and the V segment lost 6 bases, leaving 7 bases of the junction unmatched. The CDR3 runs to 16 residues. Per the germline V gene, CDR1 is KGHSH and CDR2 is LQKENI. CDR3 sequence reads: CASSRPGLAGGETQYF. In DNA, the CDR3 is TGTGCCAGCTCCCGCCCCGGACTAGCGGGAGGGGAGACCCAGTACTTC.

This chain links TRBV11-2 with TRBJ2-7, with 12 bases fitting TRBD2. CDR3 length: 16 amino acids. V shed 5 bases and J 1 base; nucleotides not matched to a gene: 6. The germline gives CDR1 SGHAT, CDR2 FQNNGV. The CDR3 protein is CASSPGTSGWSYEQYF. The CDR3 DNA sequence: TGTGCCAGCAGCCCGGGGACTAGCGGGTGGTCCTACGAGCAGTACTTC.

The J gene is TRBJ2-5, the V gene TRBV19; 7 bases are shared with TRBD1. The CDR3 totals 15 residues. Germline trimming cut 0 bases from V and 6 bases from J; bases unmatched to any gene: 7. Germline V lookup: CDR1 LNHDA, CDR2 SQIVND (reference sequence). CDR3 region: CASSIETGSRKTQYF. The CDR3 nucleotides are TGTGCCAGTAGTATAGAGACAGGGTCGAGAAAGACCCAGTACTTC.

This chain uses TRBV19 with TRBJ2-3; 7 positions match TRBD1. Germline trimming cut 4 bases from V and 0 bases from J; bases unmatched to any gene: 7. Per germline, CDR1 LNHDA and CDR2 SQIVND (reference sequence). This CDR3 comprises 16 residues. This CDR3 reads CASSTRQGWSTDTQYF. CDR3 DNA sequence: TGTGCCAGTAGTACCAGACAGGGTTGGAGCACAGATACGCAGTATTTT.

The V gene is TRBV7-2, the J gene TRBJ1-5, with D unclear. V was trimmed by 3 bases and J by 4 bases, leaving 7 bases between them. Germline V lookup: CDR1 SGHTA, CDR2 FQGNSA. This CDR3 region has 13 residues. In nucleotides, the CDR3 is TGTGCCAGCAGCTTTTCCGAGAATCAGCCCCAGCATTTT. Translated: CASSFSENQPQHF.

This chain uses TRBV4-2 with TRBJ2-1, with 7 bases matching TRBD2. The V gene's germline CDR1 is LGHNA and CDR2 YNFKEQ. The CDR3 extends over 18 amino acids. The junction had 8 bases not matched to a gene; V was cut back by 0 bases and J by 0 bases. The CDR3, as DNA: TGTGCCAGCAGCCAAGATGCAATAACGGGAGGCTCCTACAATGAGCAGTTCTTC. Protein sequence: CASSQDAITGGSYNEQFF.

The gene calls are TRBV4-3 and TRBJ2-2; 9 bases are a match to TRBD2. The germline CDR1 and CDR2 sequences are LGHNA and YSLEER. J lost 7 bases, V lost 1 base, and 10 bases had no gene match. CDR3 length: 17 residues. CDR3 loop: CASSQGTSSGTDGELFF. CDR3 DNA sequence: TGCGCCAGCAGCCAAGGGACGTCTAGCGGGACGGACGGGGAGCTGTTTTTT.

The V and J genes are TRBV5-1 and TRBJ2-2; D is possibly TRBD2 (6 bases). Germline V CDR1 and CDR2: SGHRS, YFSETQ. This CDR3 comprises 14 residues. V was clipped by 4 bases and J by 7 bases, with 14 bases between them. CDR3 amino acids: CASSVVLANGELFF. CDR3 nucleotide sequence: TGCGCCAGCAGCGTAGTGCTAGCGAACGGGGAGCTGTTTTTT. Variable domain in full (rest from reference TRBV5-1 and TRBJ2-2): KAGVTQTPRYLIKTRGQQVTLSCSPISGHRSVSWYQQTPGQGLQFLFEYFSETQRNKGNFPGRFSGRQFSNSRSEMNVSTLELGDSALYLCASSVVLANGELFFGEGSRLTVL.

The chain carries TRBV9 and TRBJ2-7, with TRBD1 matching over 8 bases. CDR3 length: 14 amino acids. Trimming cost V 4 bases and J 3 bases; bases outside gene matches: 6. Germline assignment: CDR1 SGDLS and CDR2 YYNGEE. This CDR3 reads CASSLRTGYYEQYF. DNA for the CDR3: TGTGCCAGCAGCCTCCGGACAGGGTACTACGAGCAGTACTTC.